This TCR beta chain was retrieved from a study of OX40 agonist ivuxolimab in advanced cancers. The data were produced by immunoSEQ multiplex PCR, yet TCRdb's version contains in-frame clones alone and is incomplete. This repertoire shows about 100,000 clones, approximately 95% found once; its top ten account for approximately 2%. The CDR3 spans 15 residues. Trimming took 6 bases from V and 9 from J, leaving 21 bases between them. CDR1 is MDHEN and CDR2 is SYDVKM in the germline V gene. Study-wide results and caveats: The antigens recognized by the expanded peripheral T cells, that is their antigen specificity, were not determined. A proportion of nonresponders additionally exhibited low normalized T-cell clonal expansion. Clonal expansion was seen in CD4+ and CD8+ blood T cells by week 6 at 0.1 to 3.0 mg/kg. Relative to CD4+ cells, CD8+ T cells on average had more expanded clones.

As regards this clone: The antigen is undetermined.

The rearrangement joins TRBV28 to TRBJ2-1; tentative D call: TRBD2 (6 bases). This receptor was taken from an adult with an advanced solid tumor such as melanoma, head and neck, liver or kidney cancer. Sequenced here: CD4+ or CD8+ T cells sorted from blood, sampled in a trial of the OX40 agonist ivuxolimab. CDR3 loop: CASRRLEPTPGEQFF. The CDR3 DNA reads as TGTGCCAGCAGAAGACTAGAACCCACCCCGGGTGAGCAGTTCTTC.